This T cell receptor beta chain was profiled in a study of T cell responses to AZD1222 COVID-19 vaccine. The data were produced by immunoSEQ multiplex PCR, yet TCRdb's version contains in-frame clones alone and is incomplete. This table holds around 150,000 clones, about 90% found once. Remarks on this clone: The target antigen is unknown.

Germline trimming cut 0 bases from V and 4 bases from J; bases unmatched to any gene: 8. CDR1 is LGHNA and CDR2 is YSLEER in the germline V gene. This CDR3 has 16 amino acids. Study-wide results and caveats: Among the donors, most were white British and more were female, and clonal diversity was possibly underestimated. Spike-specific TCR breadth and depth grew following two AZD1222 doses. Only six or seven AZD1222 recipients were seropositive at baseline. No day 14 peak samples; only post-peak repertoires were characterized.

The chain links TRBV4-3 to TRBJ1-2; TRBD1 matches 7 bases. The sequence came from an adult in good health. The sample consisted of peripheral blood, taken on day 0 of AZD1222 vaccination. The CDR3 DNA follows: TGCGCCAGCAGCCAAGATTATGGGACAGAAAGCTATGGCTACACCTTC. This gives the protein CASSQDYGTESYGYTF.